A single sample gave rise to the 5 T cell receptor beta chains below, sequenced in a study of identical twins. Via MiXCR, TCRdb re-called the 5' RACE reads, giving one row per CDR3 protein. Here the sample spans around 240,000 distinct CDR3 sequences, under 12% being singletons. Sequencing input: memory T cells sorted from blood. The receptors stem from a man in his fifties in good health.

This clonotype was seen at least ten times. The V and J genes are TRBV28 and TRBJ2-7; D is possibly TRBD1 or TRBD2 (5 bases each). Germline CDR1 and CDR2: MDHEN and SYDVKM. V shed 4 bases and J shed 0 bases, with 13 bases lying between them. This CDR3 has 15 residues. The CDR3 is CASSSRPGSSYEQYF. CDR3 DNA: TGTGCCAGCAGTTCGCGGCCAGGGAGCTCCTACGAGCAGTACTTC.

The table lists this clonotype with a few counts. The gene calls are TRBV20-1 and TRBJ2-7; 7 bases agree with TRBD2. V was pared by 6 bases and J by 2 bases, with 7 bases of the junction left unmatched. This CDR3 spans 13 amino acids. The V gene's germline CDR1 is DFQATT and CDR2 SNEGSKA (reference sequence). The CDR3 DNA is TGCAGTGCCTCAGCGGGACCCACCTACGAGCAGTACTTC. Translated, it gives CSASAGPTYEQYF.

This clonotype was detected many times. V gene TRBV5-1 combines with J gene TRBJ2-3, with TRBD1 identical over 7 bases. The CDR3 totals 17 residues. Germline assignment: CDR1 SGHRS and CDR2 YFSETQ. V trimming: 0 bases; J trimming: 6 bases; junction bases outside the gene matches: 13. The CDR3 coding sequence is TGCGCCAGCAGCTTGGAACCGACAGGGAGCCCACGGGATACGCAGTATTTT. Amino acid sequence: CASSLEPTGSPRDTQYF.

The chain joins TRBV6-5 to TRBJ1-6, with 10 bases lining up with TRBD1. V shed 4 bases and J 10 bases; nucleotides not matched to a gene: 4. The CDR3 spans 14 residues. Germline CDR1 is MNHEY and CDR2 is SVGAGI. CDR3 nucleotides: TGTGCCAGCAGTTTAGACAGGGGGCGATCACCCCTCCACTTT. This gives the protein CASSLDRGRSPLHF.

This clonotype was seen only a few times. The chain employs TRBV9 and TRBJ2-1, with 8 bases matching TRBD2. Germline-derived CDR1 and CDR2 are SGDLS and YYNGEE. This CDR3 is 17 amino acids long. J lost 5 bases, V lost 0 bases, and 10 bases had no gene match. The CDR3 sequence is CASSVDPGTRVNNEQFF. Here the CDR3 DNA reads TGTGCCAGCAGCGTAGATCCCGGGACTAGGGTTAACAATGAGCAGTTCTTC.